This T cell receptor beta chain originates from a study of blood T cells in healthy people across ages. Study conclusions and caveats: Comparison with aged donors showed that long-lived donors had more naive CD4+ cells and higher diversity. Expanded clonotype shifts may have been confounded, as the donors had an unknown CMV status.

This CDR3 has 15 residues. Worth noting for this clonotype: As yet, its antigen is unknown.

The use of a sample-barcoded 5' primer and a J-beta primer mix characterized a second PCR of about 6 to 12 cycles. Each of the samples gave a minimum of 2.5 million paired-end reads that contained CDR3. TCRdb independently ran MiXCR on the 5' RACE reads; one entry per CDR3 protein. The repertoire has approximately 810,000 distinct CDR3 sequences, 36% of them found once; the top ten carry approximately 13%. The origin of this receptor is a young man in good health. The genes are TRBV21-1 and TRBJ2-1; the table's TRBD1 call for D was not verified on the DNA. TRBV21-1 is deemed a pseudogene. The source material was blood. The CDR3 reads CASSKPGGPYNEQFF. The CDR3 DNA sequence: TGTGCCAGCAGCAAACCGGGGGGGCCTTACAATGAGCAGTTCTTC.